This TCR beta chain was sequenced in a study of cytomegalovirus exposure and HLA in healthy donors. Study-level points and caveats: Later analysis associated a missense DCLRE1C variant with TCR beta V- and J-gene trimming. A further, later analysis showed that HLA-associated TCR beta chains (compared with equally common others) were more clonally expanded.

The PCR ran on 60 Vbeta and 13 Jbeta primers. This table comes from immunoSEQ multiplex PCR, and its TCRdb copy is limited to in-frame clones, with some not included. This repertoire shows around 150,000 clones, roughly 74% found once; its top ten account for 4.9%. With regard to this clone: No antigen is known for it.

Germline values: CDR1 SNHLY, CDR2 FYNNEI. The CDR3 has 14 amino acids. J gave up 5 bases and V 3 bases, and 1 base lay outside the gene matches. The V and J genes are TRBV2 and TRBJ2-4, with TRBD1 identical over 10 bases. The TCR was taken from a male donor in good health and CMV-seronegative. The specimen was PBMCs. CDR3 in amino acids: CASSDGTGENIQYF. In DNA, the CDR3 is TGTGCCAGCAGTGATGGGACAGGGGAAAACATTCAGTACTTC.